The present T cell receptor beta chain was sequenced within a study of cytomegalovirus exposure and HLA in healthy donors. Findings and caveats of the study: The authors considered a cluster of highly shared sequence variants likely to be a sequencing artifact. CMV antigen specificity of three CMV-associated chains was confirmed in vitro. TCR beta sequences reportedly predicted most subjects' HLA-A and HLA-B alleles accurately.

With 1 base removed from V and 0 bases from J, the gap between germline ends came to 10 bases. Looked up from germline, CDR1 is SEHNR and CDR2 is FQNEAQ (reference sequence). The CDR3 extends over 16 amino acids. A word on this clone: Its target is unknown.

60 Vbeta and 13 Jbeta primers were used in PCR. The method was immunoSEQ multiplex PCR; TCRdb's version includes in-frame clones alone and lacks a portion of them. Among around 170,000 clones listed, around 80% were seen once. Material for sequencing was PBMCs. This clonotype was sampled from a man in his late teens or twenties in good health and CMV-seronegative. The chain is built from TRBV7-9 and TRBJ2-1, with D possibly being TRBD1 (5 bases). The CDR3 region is CASSLVQGSSYNEQFF. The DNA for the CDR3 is TGTGCCAGCAGCTTAGTCCAGGGAAGCTCCTACAATGAGCAGTTCTTC.